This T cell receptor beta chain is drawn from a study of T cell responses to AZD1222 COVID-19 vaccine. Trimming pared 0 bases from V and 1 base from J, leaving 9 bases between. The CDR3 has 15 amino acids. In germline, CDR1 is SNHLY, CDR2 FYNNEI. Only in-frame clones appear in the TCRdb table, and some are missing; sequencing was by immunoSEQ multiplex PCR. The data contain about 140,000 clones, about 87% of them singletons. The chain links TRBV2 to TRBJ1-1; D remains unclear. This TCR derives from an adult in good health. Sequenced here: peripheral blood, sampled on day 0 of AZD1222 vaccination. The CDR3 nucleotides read TGTGCCAGCAGTGAAGCGACGGCCCGGAACACTGAAGCTTTCTTT. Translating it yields CASSEATARNTEAFF.